The 16 T cell receptor beta chains listed next were all sequenced from one sample in a study of T-cell memory formation after mild COVID-19. TCRdb ran MiXCR on the 5' RACE reads and lists one entry per CDR3 protein. The table lists fewer than 50,000 distinct CDR3 sequences, less than 8% of them singletons, with roughly 0.79% in the top ten. The source material was PBMCs or a T cell subset sorted from them (not recorded which). These receptor sequences come from an adult who had mild COVID-19 (a few samples of this study predate the infection). Cell type and time point are not known.

This clonotype was observed at least ten times. The CDR3 nucleotides read TGCAGTGCTGCCTTCAACCGGATAGGGGAAGCTTTCTTT. Residues: CSAAFNRIGEAFF. The chain joins TRBV20-1 to TRBJ1-1; D is unresolved. Trimming took 5 bases from V and 8 from J, leaving 18 bases between them. The CDR3 loop spans 13 amino acids. Germline CDR1 DFQATT, CDR2 SNEGSKA (reference sequence).

This clonotype was seen at least ten times. V gene TRBV7-2 combines with J gene TRBJ2-1; D is ambiguous. This CDR3 has 15 residues. The germline V and J ends were trimmed by 6 bases and 1 base, with 13 bases remaining between them. The V gene's germline CDR1 is SGHTA and CDR2 FQGNSA. CDR3 bases: TGTGCCAGCAGTACCTCTTGGGCTTCCTACAATGAGCAGTTCTTC. It yields the protein CASSTSWASYNEQFF.

This clonotype was seen more than once but under ten times. The chain employs TRBV3-1 and TRBJ2-7; no firm D call. V dropped 2 bases and J dropped 3 bases, with 14 bases sitting between them. Germline CDR1 is LGHDT and CDR2 is YNNKEL (reference sequence). The CDR3 is made up of 15 amino acids. This CDR3 reads CASSQLPSHDYEQYF. In nucleotides, the CDR3 is TGTGCCAGCAGCCAACTCCCCTCACACGACTACGAGCAGTACTTC.

This clonotype showed up many times. The rearrangement links TRBV5-6 to TRBJ2-1, with D uncertain. The length of the CDR3 is 14 residues. The V gene's germline CDR1 is SGHDT and CDR2 YYEEEE. V lost 0 bases and J 9 bases, leaving 13 bases between the germline ends. The CDR3 protein is CASSLAPGSGEQFF. CDR3 DNA: TGTGCCAGCAGCTTGGCGCCGGGTTCGGGTGAGCAGTTCTTC.

The J gene is TRBJ1-2, the V gene TRBV7-2, with 8 bases matching TRBD1. The CDR3 covers 12 residues. With 4 bases clipped from V and 7 bases from J, the junction kept 2 bases outside the gene matches. The germline V gene has CDR1 SGHTA and CDR2 FQGNSA. CDR3: CASSWTGIGYTF. DNA of the CDR3: TGTGCCAGCAGCTGGACAGGGATTGGCTACACCTTC.

V and J are TRBV29-1 and TRBJ2-3, with a tentative D call TRBD1 (5 bases). This CDR3 contains 13 residues. Trimming shortened V by 4 bases and J by 3 bases, and 11 bases separated the two germline ends. Germline-derived CDR1 and CDR2 are SQVTM and ANQGSEA. CDR3 nucleotide sequence: TGCAGCGTTGCCAGGGCAAGGACAGATACGCAGTATTTT. It translates to CSVARARTDTQYF.

This clonotype was recorded a few times. The gene calls are TRBV4-1 and TRBJ1-2; D call uncertain. Trimming cost V 0 bases and J 2 bases, with 13 bases left between them. The germline V gene has CDR1 MGHRA and CDR2 YSYEKL. The CDR3 contains 16 residues. The CDR3 nucleotides read TGCGCCAGCAGCCAAGATATATCGCGGAGCAACTATGGCTACACCTTC. Encoded protein: CASSQDISRSNYGYTF.

This chain joins TRBV25-1 and TRBJ2-1; D might be TRBD1 or TRBD2, each matching 6 bases. The CDR3 length is 12 residues. V gave up 6 bases and J gave up 12 bases, with 15 bases separating them. Per the germline V gene, CDR1 is MGHDK and CDR2 is SYGVNS. The CDR3 sequence: CASRRGERAQFF. The CDR3 DNA is TGTGCCAGCAGGAGGGGGGAGCGGGCGCAGTTCTTC.

The sample holds many counts of this clonotype. V is TRBV4-3 and J is TRBJ1-1; D is undetermined. V was cut by 0 bases and J by 1 base, with 9 bases left in between. Germline loops: CDR1 LGHNA, CDR2 YSLEER. The CDR3 runs to 15 residues. This chain's CDR3 is CASSQDPGSNTEAFF. The CDR3 region has the DNA TGCGCCAGCAGCCAAGATCCCGGGTCGAACACTGAAGCTTTCTTT.

This clonotype came up a few times. The rearrangement links TRBV18 to TRBJ1-4, with unresolved D. The CDR3 totals 14 residues. V lost 5 bases and J 0 bases, leaving 7 bases between the germline ends. The germline V gene has CDR1 KGHSH and CDR2 LQKENI. Here the CDR3 DNA reads TGTGCCAGCTCAACCAACCCAACTAATGAAAAACTGTTTTTT. This gives the protein CASSTNPTNEKLFF.

V gene TRBV4-3 combines with J gene TRBJ2-1; D tentatively reads TRBD1 or TRBD2 (6 bases each). V dropped 0 bases and J dropped 0 bases, with 9 bases sitting between them. Germline V CDR1 and CDR2: LGHNA, YSLEER. The CDR3 runs 16 residues. The CDR3 region has the DNA TGCGCCAGCAGCCAAGAAGGGGGGATCTCCTACAATGAGCAGTTCTTC. Translated: CASSQEGGISYNEQFF.

This clonotype has ten or more counts. The chain joins TRBV25-1 to TRBJ1-2, with D perhaps matching TRBD1 (5 bases). Germline V lookup: CDR1 MGHDK, CDR2 SYGVNS. The CDR3 covers 11 residues. Trimming pared 5 bases from V and 8 bases from J, leaving 9 bases between. CDR3 in amino acids: CASSLQGGYTF. CDR3 nucleotide sequence: TGTGCCAGCAGTCTTCAGGGAGGCTACACCTTC.

This clonotype was seen a few times. The V call is TRBV5-1, the J call TRBJ2-1, with 8 bases aligning to TRBD1. The CDR3 runs 14 residues. The trim removed 5 bases at V and 7 bases at J, leaving 8 bases unmatched. Germline lookup yields CDR1 SGHRS and CDR2 YFSETQ. The CDR3 region is CASSGQGGSNEQFF. The CDR3 region has the DNA TGCGCCAGCAGTGGACAGGGAGGTTCTAATGAGCAGTTCTTC.

This clonotype came up many times. In nucleotides, the CDR3 is TGCGCCAGCAGTCTTGGGGCAGTCTCGAACACCGGGGAGCTGTTTTTT. Protein product: CASSLGAVSNTGELFF. The rearrangement joins TRBV5-1 to TRBJ2-2; D perhaps matches TRBD1 (5 bases). This CDR3 region has 16 residues. Trimming removed 5 bases at V and 0 bases at J, with 14 bases between. Germline V lookup: CDR1 SGHRS, CDR2 YFSETQ.

This chain's CDR3 is CASSPDRDIQYF. The CDR3 DNA follows: TGTGCCAGCTCACCGGACAGGGACATTCAGTACTTC. The chain links TRBV18 to TRBJ2-4, with 8 bases fitting TRBD1. Germline CDR1 and CDR2: KGHSH and LQKENI. The V gene end was trimmed by 3 bases and the J gene end by 8 bases; junction bases not matched to a gene: 0. CDR3 length: 12 residues.

This clonotype was found many times. V usage is TRBV21-1 and J usage is TRBJ2-7; TRBD2 is taken as the D call from the table, unchecked against the DNA. TRBV21-1 is shown as a pseudogene. The CDR3 totals 18 residues. The CDR3 here is CASSNRRRTGGLAYEQYF. In DNA form, the CDR3 reads TGTGCCAGCAGCAACCGACGTCGGACCGGTGGGCTAGCGTACGAGCAGTACTTC.